This T cell receptor beta chain is drawn from a study of cytomegalovirus exposure and HLA in healthy donors. Study findings and constraints: As a later analysis showed, several of the most significant clusters appeared to be linked to common viral pathogens. Investigators reported approximately 150 TCR beta chains as tied to cytomegalovirus.

Amplification used 60 Vbeta primers and 13 Jbeta primers. The data were produced by immunoSEQ multiplex PCR, yet TCRdb's version contains in-frame clones alone and is incomplete. This sample has fewer than 200,000 clones, with 75% to 80% found just once. With regard to this clone: The antigen is unknown.

This TCR came from a woman aged 40 to 50 in good health and CMV-seropositive. Sequenced material: PBMCs.

Here the CDR3 DNA reads TGCGCCAGCAGCCTGGGGACAGATAACACCATATATTTT. Translating it yields CASSLGTDNTIYF. The chain combines TRBV5-1 with TRBJ1-3, with 7 bases identical to TRBD1. This CDR3 has 13 residues. V shed 4 bases, J shed 7 bases, and the junction held 5 bases outside the gene matches. Germline assignment: CDR1 SGHRS and CDR2 YFSETQ.